This TCR beta chain was identified in a study of control samples from healthy donors and cancer patients (TCRdb year 2020). Comments on this clone: Its antigen target is currently unknown. Per-base qualities were not stored, and no clone one base away is much larger.

V loses 4 bases of germline sequence and J loses 3 bases, and the interval between the two ends is 6 bases. The germline V gene yields SNHLY for CDR1 and FYNNEI for CDR2. Counted from cysteine to phenylalanine, this CDR3 has 12 amino acids. Just CDR3 DNA is preserved here, 36 bases in frame from base 1. Receptor amplification or capture employed the immunoSEQ multiplex PCR assay. The clones in this table, taken by TCRdb from immuneACCESS, are in-frame only. Not every clone is retained; where verified, under half of the shortfall comes from an unresolved V gene, and the cause of the rest is unknown. In all, the sample holds about 180,000 clones, and 94% of those were seen once. The ten top clones hold more than 1.1% of the sample.

Sequencing was done on a sample of blood. This sequence originates from a woman under 30 in good health. This chain is built from TRBV2 and TRBJ1-2, with the identity of the D gene unclear. The CDR3: CASSGRDYGYTF. In nucleotide form, the sequence is TGTGCCAGCAGTGGCCGGGACTATGGCTACACCTTC.